One sample yielded the 27 T cell receptor beta chains listed below, sequenced in a study of tumor-infiltrating lymphocytes in primary liver carcinoma. For blood RNA, unsorted whole blood served as the source, and germline DNA was extracted too. Using a constant-region primer together with ProtoScript II reverse transcriptase, TCR beta cDNA was made from 500 to 650 ng of total RNA. Slightly modified ARM-PCR, run as three nested multiplex PCR rounds, produced the TCR beta libraries. Two initial PCR rounds of roughly 10 cycles each paired TRBV1-TRBV30 forward primers with a C-beta reverse primer. TCRdb re-derived calls from the multiplex PCR reads in MiXCR, one entry per CDR3 protein. Among about 200,000 distinct CDR3 sequences listed, 65% were seen once. The sequenced material came from peripheral blood. The receptors were sampled from a woman aged 55-69 years with primary liver carcinoma and hepatitis B virus infection.

The gene calls are TRBV19 and TRBJ1-1; D ambiguous. CDR1 and CDR2 (germline): LNHDA, SQIVND (reference sequence). The CDR3 length is 13 residues. V was pared by 0 bases and J by 8 bases, with 10 bases between. The CDR3 loop reads CASSIDPRPEAFF. For the CDR3, the DNA is TGTGCCAGTAGTATAGATCCACGGCCAGAAGCTTTCTTT.

This clonotype was observed at least ten times. In nucleotides, the CDR3 is TGCGCCAGCAGCCGGACTAGGGGCCATGAGCAGTTCTTC. This gives the protein CASSRTRGHEQFF. The chain couples TRBV10-2 to TRBJ2-1, with TRBD2 identical over 7 bases. V lost 6 bases, J lost 8 bases, and 7 bases stayed unmatched. The germline V gene has CDR1 WSHSY and CDR2 SAAADI. CDR3 length equals 13 residues.

There are many counts of this clonotype. The V and J genes are TRBV6-1 and TRBJ2-1; unclear D gene. CDR1 and CDR2 from the germline V gene are MNHNS and SASEGT. V was cut by 0 bases and J by 9 bases, with 9 bases left in between. The CDR3 is 13 residues long. The CDR3 nucleotides are TGTGCCAGCAGTGAAGCAGGGATCGGTGAGCAGTTCTTC. Encoded protein: CASSEAGIGEQFF.

The CDR3 loop is CASSPEGSWANVLTF. CDR3 DNA: TGTGCCAGCAGCCCCGAGGGATCTTGGGCCAACGTCCTGACTTTC. This chain connects TRBV7-8 to TRBJ2-6, with D possibly matching TRBD2 (5 bases). The germline gives CDR1 SGHVS, CDR2 FQNEAQ. This CDR3 has 15 amino acids. Deletions cut 5 bases from V and 5 bases from J, with 13 bases between.

In this sample, this clonotype turned up many times. This chain's CDR3 is CASSQGGGARNTEAFF. The CDR3 region has the DNA TGCGCCAGCAGCCAAGGTGGGGGCGCCAGGAACACTGAAGCTTTCTTT. This chain links TRBV4-1 with TRBJ1-1, with a possible D match to TRBD1 (6 bases). Germline V gene sequence: CDR1 MGHRA, CDR2 YSYEKL. CDR3 length: 16 amino acids. V was pared by 1 base and J by 1 base, with 13 bases between.

Remarks on this clonotype: A junction end diverges from the germline sequence, so it may reflect a read error. The V call is TRBV4-1, the J call TRBJ1-2; D unresolved. The CDR3 loop spans 15 amino acids. CDR1 and CDR2 (germline): MGHRA, YSYEKL. CDR3 nucleotides: TGTGCCAACAGCCAGCCCCGGGTCAAGAAGTATGGCTACACCTTC. Protein: CANSQPRVKKYGYTF.

In this sample, this clonotype turned up a few times. The chain couples TRBV10-3 to TRBJ1-5; 7 bases align to TRBD1. CDR3 length equals 13 residues. V lost 10 bases, J lost 9 bases, and 12 bases stayed unmatched. Germline V CDR1 and CDR2: ENHRY, SYGVKD. The CDR3 loop is CATTGTDQAPQHF. DNA for the CDR3: TGTGCCACGACCGGGACAGACCAGGCGCCCCAGCATTTT.

This clonotype showed up just a few times. The J gene is TRBJ2-5, the V gene TRBV6-5; TRBD2 aligns across 8 bases. The CDR3 length is 14 residues. Trimming took 4 bases from V and 4 from J; bases not matched to a gene: 5. From germline, CDR1 is MNHEY and CDR2 SVGAGI. CDR3 amino acids: CASSSLAGTETQYF. The CDR3 DNA sequence: TGTGCCAGCAGTTCTTTAGCGGGAACAGAGACCCAGTACTTC.

This clonotype has only a few counts. The rearrangement links TRBV10-2 to TRBJ2-3; either TRBD1 or TRBD2 may fit D (6 bases each). Trimming shortened V by 3 bases and J by 0 bases, and 10 bases separated the two germline ends. Germline values: CDR1 WSHSY, CDR2 SAAADI. The CDR3 has 15 amino acids. CDR3 loop: CASSERGDSTDTQYF. CDR3 nucleotides: TGCGCCAGCAGTGAAAGGGGGGATAGCACAGATACGCAGTATTTT.

In its sample, this clonotype was seen a few times. The chain links TRBV28 to TRBJ1-3; D not resolved. The CDR3 extends over 15 amino acids. Trimming stripped 3 bases from V and 0 bases from J, with 9 bases between. Germline V gene data show CDR1 as MDHEN and CDR2 as SYDVKM. CDR3 bases: TGTGCCAGCAGTTTCTGGGGAACCTCTGGAAACACCATATATTTT. This codes for CASSFWGTSGNTIYF.

With regard to this clonotype: Since the CDR3 does not end with the conserved phenylalanine or tryptophan, this likely comes from a read error. The V call is TRBV11-2, the J call TRBJ2-6; no definite D call. Germline assignment: CDR1 SGHAT and CDR2 FQNNGV. Trimming took off 8 bases at V and 1 base at J, with 18 bases between the two ends. The CDR3 runs 17 residues. The CDR3 protein is CASGTGRGESGANVLTL. DNA for the CDR3: TGTGCCAGCGGAACGGGTCGAGGCGAATCTGGGGCCAACGTCCTGACTCTC.

The table lists this clonotype with many counts. This chain links TRBV28 with TRBJ2-1; 8 bases match TRBD2. Trimming removed 7 bases from V and 4 bases from J; junction bases left unmatched: 12. Germline CDR1 and CDR2: MDHEN and SYDVKM. This CDR3 spans 16 amino acids. The CDR3 reads CASKANRAGGYNEQFF. The DNA of the CDR3 is TGTGCCAGCAAGGCGAACCGGGCGGGGGGATACAATGAGCAGTTCTTC.

This clonotype is a singleton in its sample. The rearrangement links TRBV5-6 to TRBJ2-3; TRBD1 agrees at 8 bases. After removal of 0 bases from V and 14 bases from J, the junction contained 14 bases not matched to a gene. The CDR3 loop spans 15 amino acids. Germline-derived CDR1 and CDR2 are SGHDT and YYEEEE. The CDR3 DNA sequence: TGTGCCAGCAGCTTGGGGACAGGGCGTGGAGATATGCGGTATTTT. The encoded protein is CASSLGTGRGDMRYF. Looking up the rest from reference TRBV5-6 and TRBJ2-3 gives the full variable domain: DAGVTQSPTHLIKTRGQQVTLRCSPKSGHDTVSWYQQALGQGPQFIFQYYEEEERQRGNFPDRFSGHQFPNYSSELNVNALLLGDSALYLCASSLGTGRGDMRYFGPGTRLTVL.

The V and J genes are TRBV11-2 and TRBJ2-7; TRBD2 matches at 12 bases. Per germline, CDR1 SGHAT and CDR2 FQNNGV. This CDR3 has 14 residues. V was pared by 7 bases and J by 7 bases, with 8 bases of the junction left unmatched. Here the CDR3 reads CASNSTSGSREQYF. The CDR3 nucleotides read TGTGCCAGCAATTCGACTAGCGGGAGTCGAGAGCAGTACTTC.

At least ten counts were recorded for this clonotype. V gene TRBV28 combines with J gene TRBJ2-3; D is unresolved. CDR3 size: 12 residues. V lost 5 bases to trimming and J lost 5 bases, with 8 bases between them. Per the germline V gene, CDR1 is MDHEN and CDR2 is SYDVKM. The CDR3 region has the DNA TGTGCCAGCAGTCCCTGGGAAGATACGCAGTATTTT. It specifies CASSPWEDTQYF.

Points on this clonotype: At one of its ends the junction is not consistent with the germline gene, which may arise from a read error. The V and J genes are TRBV6-1 and TRBJ2-2; 10 bases line up with TRBD1. This CDR3 contains 15 residues. CDR1 is MNHNS and CDR2 is SASEGT in the germline V gene. The CDR3 here is CASMGDRGGTGELFF. The CDR3 nucleotides read TGTGCCAGCATGGGGGACAGGGGAGGCACCGGGGAGCTGTTCTTT.

The V call is TRBV29-1, the J call TRBJ2-2, with D possibly matching TRBD2 (6 bases). CDR3 length equals 14 residues. Trimming left V 7 bases short and J 7 bases short, with 19 bases between. Germline CDR1 SQVTM, CDR2 ANQGSEA. The CDR3 loop reads CSADAGMRFGELFF. CDR3 nucleotides: TGCAGCGCTGACGCGGGAATGAGATTCGGGGAGCTGTTTTTT.

This clonotype was seen a few times. V usage is TRBV10-3 and J usage is TRBJ1-2; no reliable D call. The CDR3 runs 13 residues. Germline V gene data show CDR1 as ENHRY and CDR2 as SYGVKD. The ends were cut back, 7 bases at V and 5 bases at J, with 14 bases in the middle. CDR3 nucleotide sequence: TGTGCCATCACCTTTTCGACGGGATATGGCTACACCTTC. Translated, it gives CAITFSTGYGYTF.

With regard to this clonotype: A much larger clone differs by one base, so this may be a read error. The gene calls are TRBV6-2 or TRBV6-3 and TRBJ1-5; D is unclear. CDR1 MNHEY and CDR2 SVGEGT come from the germline V gene. The CDR3 sequence is 16 residues long. Here the CDR3 DNA reads TGTGCCAGCAGTTATCAGCTGCTTTATAGCAATCAGTCCCAGCATTTT. It codes for CASSYQLLYSNQSQHF.

Concerning this clonotype itself: A much bigger clone sits one base away, suggesting this may be a read error. For the CDR3, the DNA is TGTGCCAGCAGTTTCTCTGCCGCGATAGAAGCTTTCTTT. It specifies CASSFSAAIEAFF. The rearrangement links TRBV12-3 or TRBV12-4 to TRBJ1-1; D gene unclear. CDR3 length equals 13 residues. V lost 3 bases, J lost 8 bases, and 13 bases lay in between.

Worth noting for this clonotype: Just one base apart from a much larger clone, this may be a read error. This CDR3 is CASVLAGTEIQYF. Written as DNA, the CDR3 is TGTGCCAGCGTTCTAGCGGGAACTGAGATCCAGTACTTC. The chain has TRBV6-5 and TRBJ2-5; TRBD2 matches at 9 bases. The germline V gene has CDR1 MNHEY and CDR2 SVGAGI. CDR3 length equals 13 residues.

CDR3 coding DNA: TGTGCCAGCAGACCGCGTGAGGGGGCCTATACCTTC. Its protein product is CASRPREGAYTF. This chain links TRBV6-5 with TRBJ1-2; 7 bases align to TRBD1. Unmatched junction bases numbered 12, after V lost 6 bases and J lost 14 bases. The germline V gene encodes CDR1 MNHEY and CDR2 SVGAGI. The CDR3 is 12 residues long.

Remarks on this clonotype: A much larger clone is a single base away; this may be a read error. V usage is TRBV6-2 or TRBV6-3 and J usage is TRBJ2-1; D uncertain. CDR1 is MNHEY, CDR2 SVGEGT, per germline. The V and J ends lost 2 bases and 6 bases respectively, with 11 bases between them. The CDR3 has 14 residues. The CDR3 DNA is TGTGCCAGCAGTTACGGAGTGCCCCCCAATGAGCAGTTCTTC. Amino acid sequence: CASSYGVPPNEQFF.

This clonotype has only one observation. Its ends do not fully match the called genes, so a read error is possible. The chain uses TRBV11-3 and TRBJ1-1, with 7 positions matching TRBD1. This CDR3 is built from 15 residues. Germline CDR1 is SGHNT and CDR2 is YENEEA. In DNA form, the CDR3 reads TGTGCCAGCAGCCTCCGGACAGGTGGGGTGGGTGAAACTTTCTTT. Translating gives CASSLRTGGVGETFF.

The chain links TRBV27 to TRBJ2-3; maybe TRBD2 (6 bases). Germline V CDR1 and CDR2: MNHEY, SMNVEV (reference sequence). The CDR3 spans 15 residues. Trimming left V 6 bases short and J 5 bases short, with 18 bases between. The CDR3 coding sequence is TGTGCCAGCAGCCGCCGGGGGTCCCGGGGAGATACGCAGTATTTT. It codes for CASSRRGSRGDTQYF.

For this clonotype: The missing conserved phenylalanine or tryptophan at the end of this CDR3 makes a read error likely. The V gene is TRBV11-2, the J gene TRBJ2-5; TRBD1 matches 7 bases. Per germline, CDR1 SGHAT and CDR2 FQNNGV. This CDR3 spans 13 amino acids. CDR3 nucleotide sequence: TGTGCCAGCAACTCCGACAGGGTTGAGATCCAGTACCTC. Translation gives CASNSDRVEIQYL.

This clonotype was seen at least ten times. V usage is TRBV7-8 and J usage is TRBJ1-2, with 7 positions matching TRBD1. V lost 0 bases to trimming and J lost 8 bases; unmatched junction nucleotides: 6. The CDR3 spans 14 residues. Germline CDR1 reads SGHVS; CDR2 reads FQNEAQ. The CDR3 is CASSLAGTVGGYTF. CDR3 nucleotide sequence: TGTGCCAGCAGCTTAGCCGGGACAGTGGGAGGCTACACCTTC.